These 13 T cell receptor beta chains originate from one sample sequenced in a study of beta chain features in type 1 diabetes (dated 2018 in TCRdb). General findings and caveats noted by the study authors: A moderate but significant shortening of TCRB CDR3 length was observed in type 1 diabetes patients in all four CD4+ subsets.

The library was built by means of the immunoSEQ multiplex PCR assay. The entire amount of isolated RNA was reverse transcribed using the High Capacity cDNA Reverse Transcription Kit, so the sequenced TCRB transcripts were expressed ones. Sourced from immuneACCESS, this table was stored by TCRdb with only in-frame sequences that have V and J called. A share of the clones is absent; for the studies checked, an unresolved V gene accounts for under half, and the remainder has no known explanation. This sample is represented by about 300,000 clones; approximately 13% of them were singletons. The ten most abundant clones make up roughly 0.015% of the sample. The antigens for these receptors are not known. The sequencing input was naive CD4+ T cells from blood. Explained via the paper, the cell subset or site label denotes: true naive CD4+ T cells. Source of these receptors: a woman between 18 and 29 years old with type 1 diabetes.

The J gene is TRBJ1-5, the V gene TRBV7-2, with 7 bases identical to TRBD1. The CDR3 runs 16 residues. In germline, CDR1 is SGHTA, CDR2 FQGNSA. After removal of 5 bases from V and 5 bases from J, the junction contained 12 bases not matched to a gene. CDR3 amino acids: CASSRMTGLSDQPQHF. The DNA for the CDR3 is TGTGCCAGCAGCCGAATGACAGGGCTCTCGGATCAGCCCCAGCATTTT.

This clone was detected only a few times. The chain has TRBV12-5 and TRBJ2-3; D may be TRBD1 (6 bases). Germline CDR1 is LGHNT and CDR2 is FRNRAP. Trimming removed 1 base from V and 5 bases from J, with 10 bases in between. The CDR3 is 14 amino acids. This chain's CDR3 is CASGLAGVGDTQYF. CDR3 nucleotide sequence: TGTGCTAGTGGTTTGGCAGGGGTTGGAGATACGCAGTATTTT.

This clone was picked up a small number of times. The CDR3 region has the DNA TGTGCCAGCAGCTTAACGTTGGACAGTGAAGCTTTCTTT. Residues: CASSLTLDSEAFF. The V call is TRBV7-3, the J call TRBJ1-1; D is possibly TRBD1 (6 bases). The V gene lost 0 bases and the J gene lost 7 bases, with 9 bases spanning the gap. Germline V gene sequence: CDR1 SGHTA, CDR2 FQGTGA. The CDR3 sequence is 13 residues long. Full variable domain (outside the CDR3, taken from reference TRBV7-3 and TRBJ1-1): GAGVSQTPSNKVTEKGKYVELRCDPISGHTALYWYRQSLGQGPEFLIYFQGTGAADDSGLPNDRFFAVRPEGSVSTLKIQRTERGDSAVYLCASSLTLDSEAFFGQGTRLTVV.

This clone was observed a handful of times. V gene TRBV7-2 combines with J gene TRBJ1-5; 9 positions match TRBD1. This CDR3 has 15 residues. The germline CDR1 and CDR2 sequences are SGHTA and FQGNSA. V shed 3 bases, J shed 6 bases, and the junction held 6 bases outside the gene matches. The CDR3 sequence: CASSFMGQGFQPQHF. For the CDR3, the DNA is TGTGCCAGCAGCTTCATGGGACAGGGCTTTCAGCCCCAGCATTTT.

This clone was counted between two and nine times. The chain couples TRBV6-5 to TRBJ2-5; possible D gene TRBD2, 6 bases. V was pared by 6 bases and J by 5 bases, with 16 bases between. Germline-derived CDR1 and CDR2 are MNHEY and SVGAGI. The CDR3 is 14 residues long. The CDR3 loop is CASRDRTGVETQYF. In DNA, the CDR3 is TGTGCCAGCAGGGACCGCACGGGGGTGGAGACCCAGTACTTC.

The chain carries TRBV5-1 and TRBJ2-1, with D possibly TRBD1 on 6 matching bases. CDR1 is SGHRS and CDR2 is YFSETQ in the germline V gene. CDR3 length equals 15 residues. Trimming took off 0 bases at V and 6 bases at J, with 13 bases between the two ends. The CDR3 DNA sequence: TGCGCCAGCAGCTTGGAACCGGGACACCGCAATGAGCAGTTCTTC. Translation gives CASSLEPGHRNEQFF.

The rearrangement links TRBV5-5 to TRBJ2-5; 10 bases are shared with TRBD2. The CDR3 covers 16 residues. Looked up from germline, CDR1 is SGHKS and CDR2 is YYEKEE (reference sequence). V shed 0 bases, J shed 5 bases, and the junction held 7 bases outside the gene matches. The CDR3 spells CASSLAASGSLETQYF. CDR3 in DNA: TGTGCCAGCAGCTTGGCCGCTAGCGGGAGTTTGGAGACCCAGTACTTC.

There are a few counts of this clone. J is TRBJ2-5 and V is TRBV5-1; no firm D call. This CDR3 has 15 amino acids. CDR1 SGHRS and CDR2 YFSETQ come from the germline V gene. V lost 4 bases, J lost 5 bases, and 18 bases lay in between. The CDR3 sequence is CASSPGSTSSETQYF. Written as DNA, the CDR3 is TGCGCCAGCAGCCCCGGGTCTACCTCGTCGGAGACCCAGTACTTC.

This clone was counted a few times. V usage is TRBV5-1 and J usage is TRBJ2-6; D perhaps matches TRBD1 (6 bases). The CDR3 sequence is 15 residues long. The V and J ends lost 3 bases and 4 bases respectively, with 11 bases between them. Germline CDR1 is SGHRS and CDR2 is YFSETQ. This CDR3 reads CASSSGASGANVLTF. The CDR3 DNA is TGCGCCAGCAGCTCAGGGGCCTCGGGGGCCAACGTCCTGACTTTC.

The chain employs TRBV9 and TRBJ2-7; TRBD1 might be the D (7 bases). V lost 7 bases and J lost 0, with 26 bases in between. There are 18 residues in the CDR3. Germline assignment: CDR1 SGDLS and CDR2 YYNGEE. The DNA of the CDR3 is TGTGCCAGCGGGAGGTCCCTCCAGGACAGGCGTATCTCCTACGAGCAGTACGTC. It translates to CASGRSLQDRRISYEQYV.

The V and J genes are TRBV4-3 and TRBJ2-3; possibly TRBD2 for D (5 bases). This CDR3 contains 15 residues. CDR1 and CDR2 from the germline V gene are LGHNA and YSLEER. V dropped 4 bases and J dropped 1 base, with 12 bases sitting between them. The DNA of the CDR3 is TGCGCCAGCAGCCTCCAGCTGGGAGGCACAGATACGCAGTATTTT. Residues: CASSLQLGGTDTQYF.

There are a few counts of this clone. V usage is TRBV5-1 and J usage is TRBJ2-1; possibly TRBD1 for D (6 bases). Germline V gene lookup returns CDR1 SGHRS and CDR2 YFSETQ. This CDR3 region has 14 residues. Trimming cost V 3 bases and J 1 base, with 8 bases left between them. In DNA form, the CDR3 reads TGCGCCAGCAGCTCACAGGGTTCCTACAATGAGCAGTTCTTC. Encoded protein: CASSSQGSYNEQFF.

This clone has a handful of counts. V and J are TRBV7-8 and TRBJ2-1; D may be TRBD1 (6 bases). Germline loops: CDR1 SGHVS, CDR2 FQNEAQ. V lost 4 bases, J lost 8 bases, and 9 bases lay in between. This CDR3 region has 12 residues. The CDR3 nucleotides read TGTGCCAGCAGCTCACAGGGTCATGAGCAGTTCTTC. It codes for CASSSQGHEQFF.